Listed here are 11 T cell receptor beta chains from one sample, sequenced in a study of T cell responses to AZD1222 COVID-19 vaccine (dated by TCRdb to 2020 to 2022). The sample's time point, from its label and the paper: about 28 days (+/-7) after the second vaccine dose. Libraries came from the immunoSEQ multiplex PCR assay. What TCRdb holds here is the immuneACCESS table cut down to in-frame rearrangements. Part of the clones is not present; checked against another copy, under half of the missing clones reflect an unresolved V gene, and the others are unexplained. The sample profile shows about 160,000 clones; roughly 90% of them were found once. The ten largest clones capture more than 3% of the sample. The sequenced sample was peripheral blood, obtained 28 days after the second AZD1222 dose. These receptors came from an adult who received the AZD1222 COVID-19 vaccine.

This chain joins TRBV20-1 and TRBJ1-2; D is undetermined. V lost 6 bases and J 1 base, leaving 3 bases between the germline ends. The CDR3 loop spans 10 amino acids. CDR1 and CDR2 (germline): DFQATT, SNEGSKA (reference sequence). The CDR3 sequence is CSAINYGYTF. In DNA form, the CDR3 reads TGCAGTGCAATTAACTATGGCTACACCTTC.

This chain links TRBV3-1 (or the pseudogene TRBV3-2) with TRBJ2-7; D is undetermined. Deletions cut 4 bases from V and 4 bases from J, with 11 bases between. The length of the CDR3 is 13 residues. The germline V gene has CDR1 LGHDT and CDR2 YNNKEL (reference sequence). CDR3 DNA: TGTGCCAGCAGCCTCCCCCCCTTGTACGAGCAGTACTTC. It is translated as CASSLPPLYEQYF.

V usage is TRBV27 and J usage is TRBJ1-5, with no clear D. In germline, CDR1 is MNHEY, CDR2 SMNVEV (reference sequence). The CDR3 extends over 11 amino acids. V dropped 5 bases and J dropped 4 bases, with 3 bases sitting between them. The CDR3 DNA is TGTGCCAGCAGTCCTAATCAGCCCCAGCATTTT. Its translation: CASSPNQPQHF.

This chain joins TRBV19 and TRBJ2-1, with 8 bases lining up with TRBD2. Germline loops: CDR1 LNHDA, CDR2 SQIVND (reference sequence). This CDR3 spans 14 amino acids. The V and J ends lost 5 bases and 8 bases, in that order; junction bases with no gene match: 8. The CDR3 here is CASSAGLASHEQFF. Written as DNA, the CDR3 is TGTGCCAGTAGTGCCGGACTAGCAAGTCATGAGCAGTTCTTC.

This rearrangement joins TRBV29-1 to TRBJ2-1; possibly TRBD1 for D (6 bases). Germline-derived CDR1 and CDR2 are SQVTM and ANQGSEA. The CDR3 runs 13 residues. V was pared by 6 bases and J by 6 bases, with 15 bases between. The CDR3 DNA is TGCAGCGTGGCTACAGGGAACCTCAATGAGCAGTTCTTC. Protein product: CSVATGNLNEQFF.

The genes are TRBV11-2 and TRBJ1-6; D is unresolved. The germline CDR1 and CDR2 sequences are SGHAT and FQNNGV. The CDR3 loop spans 15 amino acids. Trimming shortened V by 1 base and J by 10 bases, and 14 bases separated the two germline ends. For the CDR3, the DNA is TGTGCCAGCAGCTTAGTCGCCCAGGCAGGATCACCCCTCCACTTT. Translation: CASSLVAQAGSPLHF.

The chain uses TRBV28 and TRBJ2-7; no clear D. CDR1 is MDHEN, CDR2 SYDVKM, per germline. This CDR3 has 15 residues. With 7 bases removed from V and 1 base from J, the gap between germline ends came to 17 bases. CDR3 in DNA: TGTGCCAGCACATCTTGGGGTCAGACGTCCTACGAGCAGTACTTC. Residues: CASTSWGQTSYEQYF.

V and J are TRBV29-1 and TRBJ1-1; a possible D gene is TRBD1 (5 bases). The CDR3 extends over 13 amino acids. Trimming took 3 bases from V and 0 from J, leaving 8 bases between them. CDR1 is SQVTM and CDR2 is ANQGSEA in the germline V gene. The CDR3 reads CSVDDSMNTEAFF. CDR3 in DNA: TGCAGCGTTGATGACAGCATGAACACTGAAGCTTTCTTT.

This chain links TRBV7-2 with TRBJ2-3, with 8 bases that match TRBD2. From germline, CDR1 is SGHTA and CDR2 FQGNSA. V lost 5 bases, J lost 0 bases, and 13 bases stayed unmatched. This CDR3 contains 18 residues. The CDR3 DNA follows: TGTGCCAGCAGCCCCCGGGGGGGTTACGGGGGTAGCACAGATACGCAGTATTTT. Protein product: CASSPRGGYGGSTDTQYF.

The chain links TRBV5-8 to TRBJ1-5; 7 nucleotides line up with TRBD1. The CDR3 totals 14 residues. Germline V gene sequence: CDR1 SGHTS, CDR2 YDEGEE. J was trimmed by 7 bases and V by 3 bases; bases with no gene match: 7. This chain's CDR3 is CASSSRQGWQPQHF. The CDR3 DNA reads TGTGCCAGCAGCTCCCGACAGGGCTGGCAGCCCCAGCATTTT.

The chain employs TRBV4-3 and TRBJ1-5; TRBD1 matches at 8 bases. The CDR3 sequence is 15 residues long. The germline V gene has CDR1 LGHNA and CDR2 YSLEER. Trimming at V came to 0 bases and at J to 13 bases, leaving 11 bases not matched to a gene. As DNA, the CDR3 is TGCGCCAGCAGCCAAGATCGGGGCCCGCAGGGGGCTCAGCATTTT. Translation: CASSQDRGPQGAQHF.